This T cell receptor (beta chain) was obtained from a study of PD-1 blockade in classical Hodgkin lymphoma (dated by TCRdb to the early 2020s). Regarding the study in general: Nivolumab dosing was 3 mg/kg intravenously every 2 weeks, continuing until either disease progression or unacceptable toxicity. A peripheral blood immune signature of response to PD-1 blockade in classical Hodgkin lymphoma was defined using TCR beta sequencing and CyTOF.

The sample's time point, from its label and the paper: cycle 4 day 1 (C4D1), after more than five weeks of nivolumab. Every trial patient had relapsed after autologous stem cell transplantation, and cohorts A, B and C differed in prior brentuximab vedotin exposure. A total of 50 to 70 patients with relapsed/refractory classical Hodgkin lymphoma made up the trial cohort, and each patient's best overall response was complete response, partial response or progressive disease. In the multi-cohort phase II CheckMate 205 trial, trial patients received single-agent nivolumab. Best overall response was determined by an independent review committee according to the 2007 International Working Group response criteria. Trial PBMCs were collected immediately before nivolumab initiation (C1D1) and during therapy at cycle 2 day 1 and cycle 4 day 1. Peripheral blood was collected in 8 mL Vacutainer Cell Preparation Tubes, from which PBMCs were isolated by centrifugation and then cryopreserved.

Overall study outcomes, separate from this receptor: Baseline diversity similar to that of newly diagnosed patients was observed in trial patients achieving complete response, whereas significantly lower diversity was observed in partial responders and progressors. Diversity was lower in patients who began nivolumab less than 1 year after ASCT, so these patients were left out of later analyses to avoid confounding by immune reconstitution. A significant rise by C4D1 was seen in CD4+ but not CD8+ TCR diversity (p=0.0027 vs p=0.16), with the rise being most apparent in complete responders (p=0.02). Only a single clinical trial cohort was studied, and what caused the repertoire differences, possibly disease activity or prior therapy, remained undefined. Baseline TCR diversity was reported as lower in newly diagnosed patients than in healthy donors, and lower still in relapsed/refractory patients.

About this clone: Its antigen target is currently unknown. The record has no base qualities; no much larger clone is one base away.

Inclusive of the bounding cysteine and phenylalanine, the CDR3 is 14 residues long. Left in the record is the CDR3 DNA by itself, 42 bases read in frame from the first base. The germline V gene encodes CDR1 SGHAT and CDR2 FQNNGV. V is cut by 5 bases and J by 4 bases, and the space between the germline ends is 12 bases. The Qiagen DNeasy kit was used to extract genomic DNA both from unsorted PBMCs and from the negatively selected CD4+ and CD8+ fractions. TCR beta CDR3 regions were subjected to amplification by immunoSEQ multiplex PCR with primers that anneal to V and J segments. A synthetic immune receptor repertoire was used to minimize amplification bias, and remaining bias was computationally removed after sequencing. The study's own analysis went as follows. Custom Python scripts were used to quantify repertoire diversity as the Shannon entropy index. Unsorted, CD4+ and CD8+ repertoires were analyzed separately, except in combined analyses where CD4+ and CD8+ sequences were merged in silico. A clone was considered expanded if an increase in frequency of at least 2-fold after treatment relative to C1D1 was found, and a pseudocount of 0.5 was applied to clones undetected at baseline. Clones with 0 or 1 copy at C1D1 were classified as singleton clones, and clones with 2 or more copies were classified as non-singleton clones. By matching protein sequences in sorted samples from the same patient, clones expanded in unsorted samples were annotated as CD4+, CD8+ or unknown. Wilcoxon tests were applied to paired samples to test diversity changes from C1D1 to C4D1. The source is immuneACCESS, and TCRdb retained only in-frame sequences with V and J called. Part of the clones is not carried over; for the studies checked, unresolved V genes explain less than half of this, and the remainder is unexplained. V and J calls and clone size come straight from that table; D and trimming were deduced from the DNA. Here the sample has tens of thousands of clones; nearly 90% occur a single time. Jointly, the top ten make up less than 9% of the sample.

Sequencing used peripheral blood mononuclear cells (PBMCs), obtained before the fourth cycle of nivolumab. The V and J segments used are TRBV11-2 and TRBJ1-3; the D gene is perhaps TRBD1, on 6 matching bases. The receptor was isolated from a human donor with classical Hodgkin lymphoma. CDR3 loop: CASSGRGAGNTIYF. The nucleotide sequence reads TGTGCCAGCAGCGGCAGGGGAGCCGGAAACACCATATATTTT. With the rest looked up from the reference TRBV11-2 and TRBJ1-3 genes rather than sequenced, the full variable domain is EAGVAQSPRYKIIEKRQSVAFWCNPISGHATLYWYQQILGQGPKLLIQFQNNGVVDDSQLPKDRFSAERLKGVDSTLKIQPAKLEDSAVYLCASSGRGAGNTIYFGEGSWLTVV.